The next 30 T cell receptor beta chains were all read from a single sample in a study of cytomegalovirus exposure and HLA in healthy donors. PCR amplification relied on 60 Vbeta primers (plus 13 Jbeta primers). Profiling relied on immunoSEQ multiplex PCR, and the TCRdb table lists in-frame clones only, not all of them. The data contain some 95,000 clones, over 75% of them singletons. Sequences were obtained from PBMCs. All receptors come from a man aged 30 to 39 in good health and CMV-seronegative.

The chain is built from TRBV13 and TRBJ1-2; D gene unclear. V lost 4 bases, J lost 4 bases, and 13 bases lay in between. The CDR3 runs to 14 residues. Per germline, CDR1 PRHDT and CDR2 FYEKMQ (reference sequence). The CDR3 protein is CASSSISRVYGYTF. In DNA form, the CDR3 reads TGTGCCAGCAGCTCTATTTCGCGAGTCTATGGCTACACCTTC.

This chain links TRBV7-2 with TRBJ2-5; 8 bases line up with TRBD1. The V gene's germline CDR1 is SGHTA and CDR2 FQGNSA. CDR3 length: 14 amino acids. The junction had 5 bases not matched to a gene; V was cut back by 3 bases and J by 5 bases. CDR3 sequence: CASSFNRGKETQYF. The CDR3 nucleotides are TGTGCCAGCAGCTTCAACAGGGGGAAGGAGACCCAGTACTTC.

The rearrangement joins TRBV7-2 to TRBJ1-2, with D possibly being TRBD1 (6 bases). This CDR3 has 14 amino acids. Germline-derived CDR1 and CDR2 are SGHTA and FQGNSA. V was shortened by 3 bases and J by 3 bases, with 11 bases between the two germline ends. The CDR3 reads CASSFGGPDYGYTF. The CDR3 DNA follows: TGTGCCAGCAGCTTCGGGGGGCCGGACTATGGCTACACCTTC.

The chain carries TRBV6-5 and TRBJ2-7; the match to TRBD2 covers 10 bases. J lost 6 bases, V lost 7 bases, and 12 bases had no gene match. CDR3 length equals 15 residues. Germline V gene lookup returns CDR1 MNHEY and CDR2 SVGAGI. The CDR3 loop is CASTGYSGGAGEQYF. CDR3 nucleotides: TGTGCCAGCACCGGTTACAGCGGGGGGGCCGGCGAGCAGTACTTC.

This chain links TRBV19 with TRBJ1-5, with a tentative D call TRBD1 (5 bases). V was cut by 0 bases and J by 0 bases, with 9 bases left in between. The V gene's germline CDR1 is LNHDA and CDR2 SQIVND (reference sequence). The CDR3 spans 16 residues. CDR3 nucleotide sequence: TGTGCCAGTAGTATAGAGGCAGGGCTTAGCAATCAGCCCCAGCATTTT. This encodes CASSIEAGLSNQPQHF.

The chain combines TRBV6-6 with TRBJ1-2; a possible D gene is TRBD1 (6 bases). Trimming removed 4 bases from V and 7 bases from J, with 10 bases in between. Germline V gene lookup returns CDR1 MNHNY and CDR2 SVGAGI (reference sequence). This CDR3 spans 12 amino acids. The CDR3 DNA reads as TGTGCCAGCAGTTGGACAGATGGTGGCTACACCTTC. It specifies CASSWTDGGYTF.

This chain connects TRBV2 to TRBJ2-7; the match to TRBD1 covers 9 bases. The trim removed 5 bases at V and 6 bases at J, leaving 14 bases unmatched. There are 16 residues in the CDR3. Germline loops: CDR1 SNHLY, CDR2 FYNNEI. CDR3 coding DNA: TGTGCCAGCAGTCAATCCTGGACAGGGGCCGGAGCCGAGCAGTACTTC. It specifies CASSQSWTGAGAEQYF.

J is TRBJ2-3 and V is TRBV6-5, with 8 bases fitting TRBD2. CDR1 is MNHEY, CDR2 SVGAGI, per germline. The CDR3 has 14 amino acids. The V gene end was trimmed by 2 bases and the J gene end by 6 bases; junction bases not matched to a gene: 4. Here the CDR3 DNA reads TGTGCCAGCAGTTACACCGGGACTAGTGATACGCAGTATTTT. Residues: CASSYTGTSDTQYF.

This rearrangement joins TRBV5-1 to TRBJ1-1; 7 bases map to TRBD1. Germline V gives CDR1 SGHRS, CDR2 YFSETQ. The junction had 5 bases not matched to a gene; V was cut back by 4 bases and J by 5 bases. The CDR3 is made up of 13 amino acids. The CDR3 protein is CASSPKQGTEAFF. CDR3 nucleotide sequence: TGCGCCAGCAGCCCCAAACAGGGGACTGAAGCTTTCTTT.

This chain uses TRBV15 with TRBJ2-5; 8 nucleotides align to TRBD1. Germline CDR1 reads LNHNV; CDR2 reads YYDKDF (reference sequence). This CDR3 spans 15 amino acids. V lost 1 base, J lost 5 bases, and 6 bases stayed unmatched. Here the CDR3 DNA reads TGTGCCACCAGCAGAGGTGGGACAGGCGACGAGACCCAGTACTTC. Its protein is CATSRGGTGDETQYF. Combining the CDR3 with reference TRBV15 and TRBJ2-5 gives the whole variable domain DAMVIQNPRYQVTQFGKPVTLSCSQTLNHNVMYWYQQKSSQAPKLLFHYYDKDFNNEADTPDNFQSRRPNTSFCFLDIRSPGLGDTAMYLCATSRGGTGDETQYFGPGTRLLVL.

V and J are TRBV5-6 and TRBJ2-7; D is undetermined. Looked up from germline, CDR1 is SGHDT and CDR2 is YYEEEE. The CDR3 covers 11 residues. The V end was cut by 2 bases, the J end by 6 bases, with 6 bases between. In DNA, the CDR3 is TGTGCCAGCAGCTTTCTCTCCGAGCAGTACTTC. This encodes CASSFLSEQYF.

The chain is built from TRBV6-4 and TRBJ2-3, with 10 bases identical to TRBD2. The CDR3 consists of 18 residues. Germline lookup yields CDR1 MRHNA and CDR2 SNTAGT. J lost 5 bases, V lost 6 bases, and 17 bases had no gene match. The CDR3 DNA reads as TGTGCCAGCAGCGCCAACATGGCTAGCGGGGGTACGGGAGATACGCAGTATTTT. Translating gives CASSANMASGGTGDTQYF.

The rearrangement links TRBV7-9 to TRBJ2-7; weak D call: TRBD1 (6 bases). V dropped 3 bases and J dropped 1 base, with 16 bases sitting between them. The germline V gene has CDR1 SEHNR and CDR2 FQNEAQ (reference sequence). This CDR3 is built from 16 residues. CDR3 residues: CASSLGPPGDSYEQYF. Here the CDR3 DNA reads TGTGCCAGCAGCTTGGGTCCCCCAGGGGATTCCTACGAGCAGTACTTC.

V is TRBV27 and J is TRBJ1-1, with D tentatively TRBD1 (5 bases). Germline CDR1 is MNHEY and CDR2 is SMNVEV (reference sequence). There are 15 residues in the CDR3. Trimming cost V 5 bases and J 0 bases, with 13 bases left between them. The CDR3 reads CASSQQALMNTEAFF. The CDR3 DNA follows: TGTGCCAGCAGTCAACAGGCCCTAATGAACACTGAAGCTTTCTTT.

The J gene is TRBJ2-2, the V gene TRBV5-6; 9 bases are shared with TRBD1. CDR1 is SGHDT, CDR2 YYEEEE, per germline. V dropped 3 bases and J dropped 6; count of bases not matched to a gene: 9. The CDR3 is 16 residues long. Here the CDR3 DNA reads TGTGCCAGCAGCTGGGGGGACAGGGTAGCCCCCGGGGAGCTGTTTTTT. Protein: CASSWGDRVAPGELFF.

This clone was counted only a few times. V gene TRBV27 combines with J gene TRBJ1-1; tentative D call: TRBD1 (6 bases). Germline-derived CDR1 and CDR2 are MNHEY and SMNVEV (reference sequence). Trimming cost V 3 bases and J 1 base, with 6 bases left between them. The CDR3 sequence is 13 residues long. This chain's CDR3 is CASSLTGNTEAFF. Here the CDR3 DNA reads TGTGCCAGCAGTTTGACAGGGAACACTGAAGCTTTCTTT.

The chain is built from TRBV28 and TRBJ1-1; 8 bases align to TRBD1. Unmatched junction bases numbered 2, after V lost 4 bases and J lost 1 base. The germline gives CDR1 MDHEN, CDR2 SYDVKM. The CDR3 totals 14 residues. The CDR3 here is CASSSDRGNTEAFF. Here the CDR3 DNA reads TGTGCCAGCAGTTCCGACAGGGGGAACACTGAAGCTTTCTTT.

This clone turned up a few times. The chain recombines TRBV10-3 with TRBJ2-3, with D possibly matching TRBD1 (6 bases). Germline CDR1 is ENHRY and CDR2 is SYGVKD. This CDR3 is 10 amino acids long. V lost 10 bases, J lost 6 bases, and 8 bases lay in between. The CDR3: CATTGDTQYF. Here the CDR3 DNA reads TGTGCCACCACAGGGGATACGCAGTATTTT.

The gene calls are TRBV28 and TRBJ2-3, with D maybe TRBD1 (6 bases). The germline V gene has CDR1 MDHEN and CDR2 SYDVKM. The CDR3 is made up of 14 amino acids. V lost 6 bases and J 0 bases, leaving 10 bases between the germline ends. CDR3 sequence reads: CASSIQGSTDTQYF. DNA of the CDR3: TGTGCCAGCAGCATACAGGGTAGCACAGATACGCAGTATTTT.

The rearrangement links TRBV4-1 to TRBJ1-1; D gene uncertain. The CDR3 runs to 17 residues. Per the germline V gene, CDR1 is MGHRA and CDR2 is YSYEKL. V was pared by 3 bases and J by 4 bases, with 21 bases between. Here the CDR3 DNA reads TGCGCCAGCAGCCAGGCACCGGCCTCCTGGGCGGGCACTGAAGCTTTCTTT. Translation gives CASSQAPASWAGTEAFF.

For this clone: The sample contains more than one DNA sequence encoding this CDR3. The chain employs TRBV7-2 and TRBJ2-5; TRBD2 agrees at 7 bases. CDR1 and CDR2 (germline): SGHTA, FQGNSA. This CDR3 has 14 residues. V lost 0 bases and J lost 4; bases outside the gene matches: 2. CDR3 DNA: TGTGCCAGCAGCTTAGCGGGAGGGCCAGAGACCCAGTACTTC. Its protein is CASSLAGGPETQYF. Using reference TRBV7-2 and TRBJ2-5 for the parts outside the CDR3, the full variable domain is GAGVSQSPSNKVTEKGKDVELRCDPISGHTALYWYRQSLGQGLEFLIYFQGNSAPDKSGLPSDRFSAERTGGSVSTLTIQRTQQEDSAVYLCASSLAGGPETQYFGPGTRLLVL.

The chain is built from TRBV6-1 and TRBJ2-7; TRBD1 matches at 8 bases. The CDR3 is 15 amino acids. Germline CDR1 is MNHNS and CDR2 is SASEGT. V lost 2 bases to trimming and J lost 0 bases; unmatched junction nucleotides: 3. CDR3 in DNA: TGTGCCAGCAGTGAATTACAGGGGGGCTCCTACGAGCAGTACTTC. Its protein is CASSELQGGSYEQYF.

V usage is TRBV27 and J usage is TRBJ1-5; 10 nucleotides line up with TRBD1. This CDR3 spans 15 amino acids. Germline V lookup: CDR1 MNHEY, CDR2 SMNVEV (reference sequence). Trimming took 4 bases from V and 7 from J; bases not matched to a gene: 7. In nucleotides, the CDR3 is TGTGCCAGCAGTTCAGACAGGGGGCAGAGGCAGCCCCAGCATTTT. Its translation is CASSSDRGQRQPQHF.

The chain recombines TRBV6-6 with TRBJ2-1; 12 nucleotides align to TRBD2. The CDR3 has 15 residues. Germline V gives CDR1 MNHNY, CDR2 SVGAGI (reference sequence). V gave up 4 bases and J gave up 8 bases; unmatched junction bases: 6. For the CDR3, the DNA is TGTGCCAGCAGTTTGGGGCTAGCGGGAGGGGATGAGCAGTTCTTC. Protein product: CASSLGLAGGDEQFF.

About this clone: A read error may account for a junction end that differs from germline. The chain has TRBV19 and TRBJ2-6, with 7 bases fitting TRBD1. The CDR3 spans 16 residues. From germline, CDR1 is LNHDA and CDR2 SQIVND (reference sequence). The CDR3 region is CASEGGRSSGANVLAF. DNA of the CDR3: TGTGCCAGCGAAGGGGGCCGAAGCTCTGGGGCCAACGTCCTGGCTTTC.

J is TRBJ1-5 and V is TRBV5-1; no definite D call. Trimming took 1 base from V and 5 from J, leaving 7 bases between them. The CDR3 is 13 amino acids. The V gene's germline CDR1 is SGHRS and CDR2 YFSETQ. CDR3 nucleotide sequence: TGCGCCAGCAGCTTGTCCGGGGATCAGCCCCAGCATTTT. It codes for CASSLSGDQPQHF.

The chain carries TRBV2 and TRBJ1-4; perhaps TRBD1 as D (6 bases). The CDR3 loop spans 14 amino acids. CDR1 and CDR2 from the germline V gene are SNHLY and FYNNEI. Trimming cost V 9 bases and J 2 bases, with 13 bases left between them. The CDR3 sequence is CASTQGTTNEKLFF. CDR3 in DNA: TGTGCCAGTACTCAGGGGACGACTAATGAAAAACTGTTTTTT.

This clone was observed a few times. CDR3 in DNA: TGTGCCAGTAAACCCCAGGAGAACACTGAAGCTTTCTTT. Encoded protein: CASKPQENTEAFF. This chain links TRBV19 with TRBJ1-1; D not resolved. The CDR3 runs 13 residues. The V gene lost 7 bases and the J gene lost 1 base, with 10 bases spanning the gap. Per germline, CDR1 LNHDA and CDR2 SQIVND (reference sequence).

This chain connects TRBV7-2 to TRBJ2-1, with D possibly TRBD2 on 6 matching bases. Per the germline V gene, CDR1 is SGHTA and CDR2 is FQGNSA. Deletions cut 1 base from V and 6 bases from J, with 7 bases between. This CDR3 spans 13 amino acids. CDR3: CASSLGGVNEQFF. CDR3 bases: TGTGCCAGCAGCTTAGGGGGGGTCAATGAGCAGTTCTTC.

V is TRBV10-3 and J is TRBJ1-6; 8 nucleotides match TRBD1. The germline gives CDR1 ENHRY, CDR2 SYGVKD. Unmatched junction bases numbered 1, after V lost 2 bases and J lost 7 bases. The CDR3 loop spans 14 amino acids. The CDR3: CAISEDRGNSPLHF. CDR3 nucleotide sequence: TGTGCCATCAGTGAGGACAGGGGAAATTCACCCCTCCACTTT.